A single sample is the source of the 9 T cell receptor beta chains below, sequenced in a study of blood T cell repertoires in COVID-19. Method: immunoSEQ multiplex PCR; TCRdb's copy keeps in-frame clones and lacks some. The sample gives 180,000 or so clones, approximately 88% of which show up once; about 1.6% is in the top ten. The specimen was peripheral blood. Source of these receptors: a woman in her fifties or sixties with acute or convalescent COVID-19.

This sequence joins TRBV6-6 and TRBJ2-7, with TRBD2 matching over 7 bases. CDR1 and CDR2 from the germline V gene are MNHNY and SVGAGI (reference sequence). J gave up 0 bases and V 6 bases, and 8 bases lay outside the gene matches. The CDR3 is 15 amino acids. This chain's CDR3 is CASSDPTSASYEQYF. The CDR3 DNA reads TGTGCCAGCAGCGACCCCACTAGCGCCTCCTACGAGCAGTACTTC.

The chain recombines TRBV7-2 with TRBJ2-5; 8 bases fit TRBD2. Germline CDR1 SGHTA, CDR2 FQGNSA. This CDR3 spans 15 amino acids. V shed 1 base, J shed 1 base, and the junction held 2 bases outside the gene matches. In nucleotides, the CDR3 is TGTGCCAGCAGCTTAGGCGGGGGGTCCCAAGAGACCCAGTACTTC. Its translation: CASSLGGGSQETQYF.

The chain uses TRBV6-5 and TRBJ2-1; 7 bases fit TRBD2. J gave up 4 bases and V 6 bases, and 6 bases lay outside the gene matches. Germline loops: CDR1 MNHEY, CDR2 SVGAGI. The CDR3 covers 14 residues. This chain's CDR3 is CASSQLAKYNEQFF. The DNA for the CDR3 is TGTGCCAGCAGCCAACTAGCGAAGTACAATGAGCAGTTCTTC.

The chain uses TRBV6-5 and TRBJ2-7; 8 bases align to TRBD1. The CDR3 covers 16 residues. The germline gives CDR1 MNHEY, CDR2 SVGAGI. Trimming took 3 bases from V and 2 from J; bases not matched to a gene: 9. CDR3 nucleotides: TGTGCCAGCAGTTATGGGGCGGCAGGGGGCACCTACGAGCAGTACTTC. It encodes CASSYGAAGGTYEQYF.

V gene TRBV7-8 combines with J gene TRBJ1-2; D may be TRBD1 (5 bases). Per the germline V gene, CDR1 is SGHVS and CDR2 is FQNEAQ. The V end lost 5 bases, the J end lost 1 base, and 17 bases lay between the germline ends. The CDR3 is 16 residues long. In DNA form, the CDR3 reads TGTGCCAGCAGCCCACTTGCGCTGGGGGGTAACTATGGCTACACCTTC. Amino acids: CASSPLALGGNYGYTF.

The chain recombines TRBV5-8 with TRBJ2-7, with D maybe TRBD1 (6 bases). The CDR3 consists of 13 residues. Germline CDR1 reads SGHTS; CDR2 reads YDEGEE. V was cut by 0 bases and J by 6 bases, with 10 bases left in between. The CDR3 protein is CASSLAQGVEQYF. The CDR3 bases are TGTGCCAGCAGCTTGGCACAGGGCGTCGAGCAGTACTTC.

A single count supports this clone. J is TRBJ2-2 and V is TRBV24-1; 10 bases align to TRBD2. There are 17 residues in the CDR3. Germline-derived CDR1 and CDR2 are KGHDR and SFDVKD. Trimming at V came to 3 bases and at J to 4 bases, leaving 7 bases not matched to a gene. The CDR3 protein is CATSDPSGGAPTGELFF. CDR3 bases: TGTGCCACCAGTGATCCAAGCGGGGGGGCCCCCACCGGGGAGCTGTTTTTT.

The V gene is TRBV6-5, the J gene TRBJ1-2; tentative D call: TRBD1 (6 bases). The CDR3 extends over 12 amino acids. CDR1 is MNHEY and CDR2 is SVGAGI in the germline V gene. The V end lost 10 bases, the J end lost 3 bases, and 12 bases lay between the germline ends. This CDR3 is CATKGQYYGYTF. Written as DNA, the CDR3 is TGTGCCACCAAAGGACAGTACTATGGCTACACCTTC.

The chain employs TRBV11-2 and TRBJ1-2; TRBD1 aligns across 8 bases. The CDR3 runs 13 residues. After removal of 4 bases from V and 3 bases from J, the junction contained 1 base not matched to a gene. CDR1 and CDR2 from the germline V gene are SGHAT and FQNNGV. The CDR3 protein is CASSSDRDYGYTF. The CDR3 coding sequence is TGTGCCAGCAGCTCGGACAGGGACTATGGCTACACCTTC.